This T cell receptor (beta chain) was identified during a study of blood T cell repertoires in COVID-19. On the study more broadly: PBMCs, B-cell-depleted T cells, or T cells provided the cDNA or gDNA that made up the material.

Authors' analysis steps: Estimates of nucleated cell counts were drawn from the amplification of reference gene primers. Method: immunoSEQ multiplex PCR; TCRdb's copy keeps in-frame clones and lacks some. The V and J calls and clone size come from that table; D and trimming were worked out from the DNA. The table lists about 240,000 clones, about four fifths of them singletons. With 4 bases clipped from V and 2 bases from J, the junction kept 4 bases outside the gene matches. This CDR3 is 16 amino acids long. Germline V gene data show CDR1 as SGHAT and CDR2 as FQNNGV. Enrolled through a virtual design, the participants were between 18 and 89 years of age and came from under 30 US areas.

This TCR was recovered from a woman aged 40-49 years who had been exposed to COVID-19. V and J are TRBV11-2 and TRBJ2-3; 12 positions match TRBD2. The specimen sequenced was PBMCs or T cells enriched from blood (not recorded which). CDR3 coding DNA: TGTGCCAGCAGCTCCCTAGCGGGGGGGACCACAGATACGCAGTATTTT. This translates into CASSSLAGGTTDTQYF.